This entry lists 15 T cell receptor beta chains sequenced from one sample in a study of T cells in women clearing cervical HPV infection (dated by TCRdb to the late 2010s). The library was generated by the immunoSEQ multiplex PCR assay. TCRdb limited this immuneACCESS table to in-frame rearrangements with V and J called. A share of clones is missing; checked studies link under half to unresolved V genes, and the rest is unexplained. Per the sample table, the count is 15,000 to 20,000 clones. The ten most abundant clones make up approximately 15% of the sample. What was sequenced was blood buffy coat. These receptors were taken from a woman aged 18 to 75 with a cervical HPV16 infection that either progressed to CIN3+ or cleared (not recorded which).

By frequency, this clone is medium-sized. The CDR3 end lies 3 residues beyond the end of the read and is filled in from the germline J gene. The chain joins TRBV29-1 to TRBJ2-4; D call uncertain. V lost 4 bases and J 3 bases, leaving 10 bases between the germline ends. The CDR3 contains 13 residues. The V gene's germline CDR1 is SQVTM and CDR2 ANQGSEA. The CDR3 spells CSVAKGDKNIQYF. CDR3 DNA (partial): TGCAGCGTTGCAAAGGGCGACAAAAACATT. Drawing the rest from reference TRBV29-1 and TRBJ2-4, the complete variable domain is SAVISQKPSRDICQRGTSLTIQCQVDSQVTMMFWYRQQPGQSLTLIATANQGSEATYESGFVIDKFPISRPNLTFSTLTVSNMSPEDSSIYLCSVAKGDKNIQYFGAGTRLSVL.

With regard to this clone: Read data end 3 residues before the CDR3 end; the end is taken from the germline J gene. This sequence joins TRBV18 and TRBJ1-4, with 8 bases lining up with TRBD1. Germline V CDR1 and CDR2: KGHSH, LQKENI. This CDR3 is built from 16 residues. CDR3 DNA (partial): TGTGCCAGCTCACCAATACAGGGGGTACAAAATTCACCA. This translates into CASSPIQGVQNSP. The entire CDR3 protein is CASSPIQGVQNSPLFF.

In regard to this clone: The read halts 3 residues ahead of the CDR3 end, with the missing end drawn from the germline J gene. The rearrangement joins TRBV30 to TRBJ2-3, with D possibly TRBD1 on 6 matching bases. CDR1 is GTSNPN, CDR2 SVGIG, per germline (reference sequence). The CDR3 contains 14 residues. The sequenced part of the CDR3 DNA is TGTGCCTGGAGTGTGGGACACCTCAATCAGCCG. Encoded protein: CAWSVGHLNQP. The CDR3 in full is CAWSVGHLNQPQYF. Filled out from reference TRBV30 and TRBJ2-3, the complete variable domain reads SQTIHQWPATLVQPVGSPLSLECTVEGTSNPNLYWYRQAAGRGLQLLFYSVGIGQISSEVPQNLSASRPQDRQFILSSKKLLLSDSGFYLCAWSVGHLNQPQYFGPGTRLTVL.

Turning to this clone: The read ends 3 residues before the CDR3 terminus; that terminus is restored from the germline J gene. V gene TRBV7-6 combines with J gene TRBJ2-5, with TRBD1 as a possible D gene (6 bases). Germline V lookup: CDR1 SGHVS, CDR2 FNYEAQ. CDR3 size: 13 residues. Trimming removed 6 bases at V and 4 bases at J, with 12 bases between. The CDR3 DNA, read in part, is TGTGCCAGCAGGTACAGGGTCTTAGAGACC. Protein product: CASRYRVLET. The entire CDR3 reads CASRYRVLETQYF.

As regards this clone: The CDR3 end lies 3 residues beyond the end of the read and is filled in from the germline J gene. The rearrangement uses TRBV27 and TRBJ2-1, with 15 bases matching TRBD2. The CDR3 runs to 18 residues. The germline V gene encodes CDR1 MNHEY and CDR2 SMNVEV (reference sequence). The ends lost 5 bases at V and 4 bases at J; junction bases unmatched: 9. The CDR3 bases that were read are TGTGCCAGCAGTATCAGGACTAGCGGGGGGGCCTTATACAATGAG. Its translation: CASSIRTSGGALYNE. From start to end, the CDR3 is CASSIRTSGGALYNEQFF.

The sequenced part of the CDR3 DNA is TGTGCCAGCGGGAGGGCTAGCGGGGCCCTTTGGACC. Residues: CASGRASGALWT. The CDR3 as a whole reads CASGRASGALWTYTF. J is TRBJ1-2 and V is TRBV2; D may be TRBD1 (5 bases). The CDR3 extends 3 residues past the end of the read, so its final part is completed from the germline J gene. The CDR3 covers 15 residues. CDR1 SNHLY and CDR2 FYNNEI come from the germline V gene.

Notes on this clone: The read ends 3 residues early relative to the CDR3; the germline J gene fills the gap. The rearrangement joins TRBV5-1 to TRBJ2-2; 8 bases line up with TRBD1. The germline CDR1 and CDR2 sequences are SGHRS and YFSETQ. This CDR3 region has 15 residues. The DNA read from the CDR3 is TGCGCCAGCAGCCTGGACGGGACAGGTCAAGAAAAG. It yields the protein CASSLDGTGQEK. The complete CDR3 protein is CASSLDGTGQEKLFF.

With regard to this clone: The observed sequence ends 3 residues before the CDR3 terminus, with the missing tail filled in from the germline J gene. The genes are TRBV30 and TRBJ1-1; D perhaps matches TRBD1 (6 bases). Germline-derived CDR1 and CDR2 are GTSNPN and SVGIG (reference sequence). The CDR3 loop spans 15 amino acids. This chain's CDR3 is CAWSGMSRGSETAFF. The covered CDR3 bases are TGTGCCTGGAGTGGCATGAGCAGGGGAAGCGAGACC.

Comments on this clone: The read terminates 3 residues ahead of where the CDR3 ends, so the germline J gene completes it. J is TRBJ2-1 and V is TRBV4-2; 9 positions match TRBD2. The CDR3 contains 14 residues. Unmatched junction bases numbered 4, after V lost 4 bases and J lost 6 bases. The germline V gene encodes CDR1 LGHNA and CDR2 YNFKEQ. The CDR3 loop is CASSPGLASNEQFF. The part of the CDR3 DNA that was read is TGTGCCAGCAGCCCGGGACTAGCTAGCAATGAG.

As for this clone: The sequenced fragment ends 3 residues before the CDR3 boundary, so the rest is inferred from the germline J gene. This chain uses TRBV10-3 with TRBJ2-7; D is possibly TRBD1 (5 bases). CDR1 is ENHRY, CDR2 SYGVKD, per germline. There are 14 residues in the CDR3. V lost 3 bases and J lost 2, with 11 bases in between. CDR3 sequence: CAISDRDQTYEQYF. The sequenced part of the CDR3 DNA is TGTGCCATCAGTGACAGGGATCAAACCTACGAG.

CDR3 loop: CSTTTGFGSYGYTF. The covered CDR3 bases are TGCAGTACAACCACAGGGTTTGGGAGCTATGGC. V is TRBV20-1 and J is TRBJ1-2; perhaps TRBD1 as D (6 bases). Coverage ceases 3 residues before the CDR3 finishes, and the germline J gene fills in the end. The CDR3 has 14 amino acids. Trimming removed 8 bases at V and 4 bases at J, with 20 bases between. CDR1 is DFQATT, CDR2 SNEGSKA, per germline (reference sequence).

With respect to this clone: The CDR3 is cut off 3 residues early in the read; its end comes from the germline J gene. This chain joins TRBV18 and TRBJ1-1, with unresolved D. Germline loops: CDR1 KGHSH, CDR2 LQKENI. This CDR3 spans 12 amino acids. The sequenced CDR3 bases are TGTGCCAGCTCACCTACAACAGATACG. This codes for CASSPTTDT. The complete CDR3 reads CASSPTTDTAFF.

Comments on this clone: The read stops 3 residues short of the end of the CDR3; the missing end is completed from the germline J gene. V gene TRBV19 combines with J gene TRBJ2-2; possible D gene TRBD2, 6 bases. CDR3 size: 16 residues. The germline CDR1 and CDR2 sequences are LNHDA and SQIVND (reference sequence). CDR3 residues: CASSIIAGPTNEKLFF. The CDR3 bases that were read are TGTGCCAGTAGTATAATTGCGGGGCCAACTAATGAAAAG.

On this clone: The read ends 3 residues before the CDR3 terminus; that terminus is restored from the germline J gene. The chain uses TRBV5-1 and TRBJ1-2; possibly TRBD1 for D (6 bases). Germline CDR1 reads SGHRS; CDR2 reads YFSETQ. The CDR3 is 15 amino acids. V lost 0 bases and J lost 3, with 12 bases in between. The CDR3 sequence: CASSLETGRHYGYTF. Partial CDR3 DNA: TGCGCCAGCAGCTTGGAGACAGGTAGACACTATGGC.

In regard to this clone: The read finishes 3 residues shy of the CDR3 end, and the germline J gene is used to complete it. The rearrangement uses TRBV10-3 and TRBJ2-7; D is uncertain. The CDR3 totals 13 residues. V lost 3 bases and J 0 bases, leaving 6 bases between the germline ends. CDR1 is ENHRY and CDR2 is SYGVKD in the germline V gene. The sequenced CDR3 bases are TGTGCCATCAGTGACTCGTTCTCCTACGAG. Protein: CAISDSFSYE. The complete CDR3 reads CAISDSFSYEQYF.